This T cell receptor (beta chain) appears in the sequencing data of a study of regulatory dendritic cells for organ transplantation. Only in-frame clones appear in the TCRdb table, and some are missing; sequencing was by immunoSEQ multiplex PCR. This table has under 35,000 clones, roughly 84% appearing once. Source material: naive CD8+ T cells from blood. Regarding subset: CD45RA+ naive T cells. This receptor was taken from a human donor in good health.

The CDR3 spells CASSVGDRPYEQYF. CDR3 sequence (DNA): TGTGCCAGCAGCGTAGGGGACAGACCTTACGAGCAGTACTTC. The chain recombines TRBV9 with TRBJ2-7; 7 positions agree with TRBD1. This CDR3 comprises 14 residues. Trimming removed 0 bases from V and 4 bases from J; junction bases left unmatched: 4. The germline CDR1 and CDR2 sequences are SGDLS and YYNGEE.